The 14 T cell receptor beta chains presented below share a single source sample, sequenced in a study of blood T cell repertoires in COVID-19. Assay: immunoSEQ multiplex PCR; the TCRdb copy retains only in-frame clones and omits some. The sample records about 430,000 clones, nearly 90% being singletons. Sequencing input: PBMCs or T cells enriched from blood (not recorded which). The receptors come from a woman under 30 who had been exposed to COVID-19.

The rearrangement uses TRBV2 and TRBJ2-1, with 7 bases that match TRBD2. After removal of 6 bases from V and 1 base from J, the junction contained 9 bases not matched to a gene. Germline assignment: CDR1 SNHLY and CDR2 FYNNEI. The CDR3 contains 16 residues. The CDR3 reads CASRAGGGGSYNEQFF. The DNA of the CDR3 is TGTGCCAGCAGGGCGGGCGGCGGGGGTTCCTACAATGAGCAGTTCTTC. The variable domain in full, with the rest retrieved from reference TRBV2 and TRBJ2-1, is EPEVTQTPSHQVTQMGQEVILRCVPISNHLYFYWYRQILGQKVEFLVSFYNNEISEKSEIFDDQFSVERPDGSNFTLKIRSTKLEDSAMYFCASRAGGGGSYNEQFFGPGTRLTVL.

The chain recombines TRBV28 with TRBJ1-2, with 7 bases fitting TRBD1. The CDR3 spans 13 residues. Looked up from germline, CDR1 is MDHEN and CDR2 is SYDVKM. V was clipped by 8 bases and J by 8 bases; unmatched bases: 11. As DNA, the CDR3 is TGTGCCAGCGGAAACAACAGGGGTGGCGGCTACACCTTC. Translated, it gives CASGNNRGGGYTF.

The chain couples TRBV28 to TRBJ2-7, with D possibly matching TRBD2 (7 bases). V was clipped by 3 bases and J by 6 bases, with 18 bases between them. The CDR3 is 15 residues long. Germline V gives CDR1 MDHEN, CDR2 SYDVKM. Here the CDR3 DNA reads TGTGCCAGCAGTTTTGTGCCGGGGGGCGGATCCGAGCAGTACTTC. Protein: CASSFVPGGGSEQYF.

The rearrangement joins TRBV4-2 to TRBJ2-7; a weak D match, TRBD1 (6 bases). Looked up from germline, CDR1 is LGHNA and CDR2 is YNFKEQ. This CDR3 is 15 amino acids long. Trimming stripped 2 bases from V and 2 bases from J, with 13 bases between. CDR3 nucleotide sequence: TGTGCCAGCAGCCAAACTATGGACAGCGCCTACGAGCAGTACTTC. This encodes CASSQTMDSAYEQYF.

This sequence joins TRBV28 and TRBJ2-3; 7 nucleotides match TRBD2. Unmatched junction bases numbered 2, after V lost 4 bases and J lost 1 base. The V gene's germline CDR1 is MDHEN and CDR2 SYDVKM. The CDR3 length is 14 residues. The CDR3 region is CASSSRGGTDTQYF. CDR3 coding DNA: TGTGCCAGCAGTTCACGGGGGGGCACAGATACGCAGTATTTT.

V usage is TRBV4-1 and J usage is TRBJ2-6; D is undetermined. The CDR3 sequence is 20 residues long. Deletions cut 0 bases from V and 1 base from J, with 19 bases between. The germline V gene has CDR1 MGHRA and CDR2 YSYEKL. Here the CDR3 reads CASSQDFRSQSHSGANVLTF. The CDR3 DNA reads TGCGCCAGCAGCCAAGATTTCAGATCCCAATCTCATTCTGGGGCCAACGTCCTGACTTTC.

This chain joins TRBV7-9 and TRBJ2-7, with TRBD1 identical over 7 bases. The CDR3 covers 15 residues. After removal of 4 bases from V and 4 bases from J, the junction contained 10 bases not matched to a gene. From germline, CDR1 is SEHNR and CDR2 FQNEAQ (reference sequence). CDR3 sequence (DNA): TGTGCCAGCAGCTCGAGGGACAGTTTAGTGTACGAGCAGTACTTC. Protein: CASSSRDSLVYEQYF.

The sample holds a few counts of this clone. V is TRBV18 and J is TRBJ2-1, with TRBD1 matching 7 bases. The ends lost 0 bases at V and 5 bases at J; junction bases unmatched: 13. The CDR3 runs 18 residues. Germline loops: CDR1 KGHSH, CDR2 LQKENI. The DNA for the CDR3 is TGTGCCAGCTCACCACCAAAAAAGGGACAGCCAGGGGACAATGAGCAGTTCTTC. This sequence encodes CASSPPKKGQPGDNEQFF.

V usage is TRBV15 and J usage is TRBJ1-6, with 10 bases fitting TRBD1. The germline CDR1 and CDR2 sequences are LNHNV and YYDKDF (reference sequence). V lost 1 base, J lost 8 bases, and 11 bases stayed unmatched. The CDR3 is 18 residues long. In nucleotides, the CDR3 is TGTGCCACCAGCAGAGGAGGGACAGGGGCAGGTCGTGATTCACCCCTCCACTTT. Translation gives CATSRGGTGAGRDSPLHF.

The rearrangement links TRBV4-3 to TRBJ2-1, with unresolved D. The CDR3 has 15 residues. Germline V gives CDR1 LGHNA, CDR2 YSLEER. V was cut by 0 bases and J by 3 bases, with 9 bases left in between. CDR3 bases: TGCGCCAGCAGCCAAGAGATGGGCCTCTACAATGAGCAGTTCTTC. Translating it yields CASSQEMGLYNEQFF.

This chain uses TRBV7-3 with TRBJ2-3; 13 nucleotides line up with TRBD2. The CDR3 spans 19 residues. V was pared by 3 bases and J by 5 bases, with 14 bases of the junction left unmatched. Germline V lookup: CDR1 SGHTA, CDR2 FQGTGA. Written as DNA, the CDR3 is TGTGCCAGCAGCTTCGCCGGGACTAGCGGGGACGGTTCGAAAGATACGCAGTATTTT. Residues: CASSFAGTSGDGSKDTQYF.

The J gene is TRBJ2-7, the V gene TRBV5-8, with D maybe TRBD2 (6 bases). V lost 3 bases and J 3 bases, leaving 16 bases between the germline ends. CDR3 size: 15 residues. Looked up from germline, CDR1 is SGHTS and CDR2 is YDEGEE. CDR3 nucleotide sequence: TGTGCCAGCAGCTACGCCGGGACTGGAATCTACGAGCAGTACTTC. The encoded protein is CASSYAGTGIYEQYF. Full variable domain (outside the CDR3, taken from reference TRBV5-8 and TRBJ2-7): EAGVTQSPTHLIKTRGQQATLRCSPISGHTSVYWYQQALGLGLQFLLWYDEGEERNRGNFPPRFSGRQFPNYSSELNVNALELEDSALYLCASSYAGTGIYEQYFGPGTRLTVT.

This clone was seen more than once but under ten times. V gene TRBV5-6 combines with J gene TRBJ2-2, with D possibly matching TRBD2 (5 bases). The germline V and J ends were trimmed by 4 bases and 6 bases, with 13 bases remaining between them. Germline CDR1 and CDR2: SGHDT and YYEEEE. This CDR3 contains 14 residues. The CDR3 bases are TGTGCCAGCAGCGCGGGCTTTGATTCCGGGGAGCTGTTTTTT. It specifies CASSAGFDSGELFF.

This chain uses TRBV9 with TRBJ1-2, with TRBD1 as a possible D gene (5 bases). Germline lookup yields CDR1 SGDLS and CDR2 YYNGEE. Trimming took 4 bases from V and 0 from J, leaving 13 bases between them. The CDR3 has 15 residues. The CDR3 region is CASSPRQGSNYGYTF. The CDR3 region has the DNA TGTGCCAGCAGCCCCCGCCAGGGCTCTAACTATGGCTACACCTTC.